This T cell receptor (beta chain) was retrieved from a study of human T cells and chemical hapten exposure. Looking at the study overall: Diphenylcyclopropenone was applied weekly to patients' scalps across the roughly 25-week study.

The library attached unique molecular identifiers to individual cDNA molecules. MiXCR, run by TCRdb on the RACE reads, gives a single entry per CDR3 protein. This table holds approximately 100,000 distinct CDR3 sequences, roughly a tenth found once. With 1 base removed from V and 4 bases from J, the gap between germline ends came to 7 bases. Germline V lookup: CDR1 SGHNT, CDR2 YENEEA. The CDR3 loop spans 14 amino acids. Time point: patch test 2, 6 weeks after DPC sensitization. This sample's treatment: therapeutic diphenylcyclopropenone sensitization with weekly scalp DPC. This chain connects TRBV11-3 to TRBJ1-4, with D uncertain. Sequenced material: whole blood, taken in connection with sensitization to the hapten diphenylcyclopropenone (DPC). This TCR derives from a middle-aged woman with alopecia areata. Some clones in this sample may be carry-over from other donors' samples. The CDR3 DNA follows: TGTGCCAGCAGCTTAGGGTTTTTTAATGAAAAACTGTTTTTT. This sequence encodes CASSLGFFNEKLFF.